This TCR beta chain was profiled in a study of T cells in Graves' hyperthyroidism and ophthalmopathy (dated by TCRdb to between 2017 and 2020). Study-wide context: TCR V-J signatures able to tell the groups apart were searched for in a discovery cohort of approximately 95 patients, of whom over 40 had Graves' ophthalmopathy and 55 to 60 had stable Graves' hyperthyroidism. Prospective prediction of ophthalmopathy was tested in an independent validation cohort of fewer than 20 hyperthyroidism patients and roughly 16 patients who later progressed to ophthalmopathy. The 85 to 100 discovery patients were randomly split 7:3 into training and test sets. In addition, the study compared T-cell repertoires in thyroid tissue and in blood from about 6 Graves' hyperthyroidism patients. Once sampling was done, hyperthyroidism patients were given methimazole at a starting dose of 30 mg daily, whereas ophthalmopathy patients were given high-dose intravenous methylprednisolone. The paper reports TCR Vbeta CDR3 sequencing of more than 120 peripheral blood samples: under 45 ophthalmopathy, about 75 hyperthyroidism and 17 progressor patients. On the study overall, not on this receptor specifically: No statistical method was used to fix the sample size in advance, and group allocation was not hidden from the investigators. Ophthalmopathy was separated from stable hyperthyroidism by a 13 V-J signature model, with around 88% sensitivity and just over 81% specificity obtained in cross-validation and 80%/75% obtained in testing. Most expanded thyroid clonotypes (frequency above 0.001) were also detected in blood, suggesting blood repertoires may reflect thyroid immune responses. In validation, the model predicted progression to ophthalmopathy with roughly 66% sensitivity and roughly 72% specificity, a median of approximately 6.5 months before onset.

The germline V end is reduced by 2 bases and the J end by 6 bases; junction bases left unmatched: 10. In the germline V gene, CDR1 corresponds to SGHAT and CDR2 to FQNNGV. Including cysteine and phenylalanine, the CDR3 has 18 amino acids. Of the read, only the CDR3 DNA is kept; its 54 bases are in frame from base 1. TCR beta CDR3 regions were amplified from RNA transcripts. A first-round RT-PCR of the TCR CDR3 used the HTBI primer set with the Qiagen OneStep RT-PCR kit. Libraries were constructed in a second round of multiplex PCR, after which size selection and purification were performed. Libraries were sequenced paired-end with 100 bp reads on an Illumina HiSeq2000. Per the authors' processing: SOAPnuke was used to process the raw data, with reads discarded if the reads contained adapters or uncalled bases, had a mean Phred below 15, or lacked an exact constant-primer or identifier match. COPE v1.2.5 was used to merge high-quality paired reads, and clonotypes were defined as unique nucleotide sequences. Clonotypes were aligned to IMGT TRBV, TRBD and TRBJ reference segments using MiTCR v1.1. The analysis was restricted to V-J combinations with a frequency above 0.0001, which together covered about 99% of the repertoires. The TCS score was defined as F50 (clonal expansion) divided by E x V (chaos), with BLOSUM62-based TCRdist calculated between CDR3 peptides within each V-J. Welch's t-statistics and random forest reduced approximately 520 V-J features to fewer than 15, which were used in a naive Bayes classifier (R e1071). The Morisita-Horn index was used to measure how similar the thyroid and blood repertoires were. The public sequencing data were trimmed at Q25 with fastp and processed into clonotypes with MiXCR by TCRdb, which kept only in-frame beta chains. Each CDR3 protein gets just one entry, which takes the most common genes and DNA from the rows behind it. The V and J calls follow TCRdb's processing rather than the paper's. For this sample the table gives 500,000 to 600,000 distinct CDR3 sequences, of which just over 45% were detected only once. The leading ten clones occupy more than 7.5% of the sample.

There are a few counts of this clonotype. Its specific antigen is unknown. No base-level quality is on record; no much larger clone is a single base apart. Graves' hyperthyroidism was defined as stable when no progression to ophthalmopathy occurred over 18 months of follow-up. Hyperthyroidism patients were aged 18 to 65 years and newly diagnosed, with disease duration of less than 2 months. The study excluded patients with uncontrolled infections, other autoimmune diseases, pregnancy or lactation. Clinical symptoms, serum thyroxine and TRAb, thyroid ultrasound, and orbital computed tomography formed the basis for the diagnoses. Total RNA was extracted using Trizol reagent, and RNA quality was assessed on an Agilent 2100 Bioanalyzer.

The receptor chain draws on TRBV11-2 and TRBJ2-2; 12 bases in between match TRBD2. Sample: peripheral blood or thyroid tissue (not recorded which). The sequence was collected from a woman in her late teens or twenties with Graves' hyperthyroidism. CDR3 protein: CASSLFPLAGGPSGELFF. In nucleotides, the sequence is TGTGCCAGCAGCTTATTCCCCCTAGCGGGAGGGCCGTCCGGGGAGCTGTTTTTT.